This T cell receptor (beta chain) stems from a study of OX40 agonist ivuxolimab in advanced cancers. In the study overall: With a range of about 23 to 85, age averaged approximately 64 years, and nearly 85% were male. Study results and limitations: Expansion of clones was among the lowest in partial responders at 0.1-3.0 mg/kg. Clonal expansion from baseline to week 6 occurred in both CD4+ and CD8+ T cells.

Method: immunoSEQ multiplex PCR; TCRdb's copy keeps in-frame clones and lacks some. The sample includes 50,000 to 65,000 clones, 87% of them seen just once. V lost 0 bases to trimming and J lost 5 bases, with 6 bases between them. Germline V gene data show CDR1 as LGHNA and CDR2 as YNFKEQ. This CDR3 has 13 residues. Details on this clone: Its antigen remains unknown.

The source of this sequence is an adult with an advanced solid tumor such as melanoma, head and neck, liver or kidney cancer. This material consisted of CD4+ or CD8+ T cells sorted from blood, taken in a trial of the OX40 agonist ivuxolimab. The gene calls are TRBV4-2 and TRBJ2-3, with D possibly being TRBD2 (5 bases). For the CDR3, the DNA is TGTGCCAGCAGCCAAGATGGAGGAGATACGCAGTATTTT. It is translated as CASSQDGGDTQYF.